The clone carrying this T cell receptor (beta chain) was observed a handful of times. This entry comes from a study of shared clonotypes between healthy human individuals. Data came from immunoSEQ multiplex PCR; TCRdb stores just in-frame clones and leaves some out. The table has 190,000 or so clones, 66% seen once; the top ten hold about 9.4%. Germline V lookup: CDR1 MGHDK, CDR2 SYGVNS. The CDR3 runs 17 residues. Trimming removed 2 bases from V and 1 base from J; junction bases left unmatched: 7. Sequenced: memory CD4+ T cells sorted from blood. Noted subset: CD45RA-negative fraction. V is TRBV25-1 and J is TRBJ1-4; TRBD1 matches 7 bases. The source of this sequence is a man aged 25-40 years in good health. The CDR3 bases are TGTGCCAGCAGTGAAAGGAGGGCAGGGGGAACTAATGAAAAACTGTTTTTT. Its protein product is CASSERRAGGTNEKLFF.